Below are 9 T cell receptor beta chains sequenced from a single sample in a study of coeliac disease. Sequencing used immunoSEQ multiplex PCR; TCRdb keeps in-frame clones, though not all of them. Here the sample spans about 1,300 clones, around 68% being singletons. Material for sequencing was lamina propria lymphocytes from the gut. The origin of the receptors is a woman aged 35 to 49 with celiac disease on a gluten-free diet, and with hypertension.

The J gene is TRBJ2-3, the V gene TRBV2; the D is unclear. The CDR3 totals 11 residues. The V end lost 8 bases, the J end lost 1 base, and 4 bases lay between the germline ends. The germline gives CDR1 SNHLY, CDR2 FYNNEI. The CDR3 region has the DNA TGTGCCAGCCAGGGCACAGATACGCAGTATTTT. This encodes CASQGTDTQYF.

The CDR3 region has the DNA TGCGCCAGCAGCCACACTCCGGGACAGGGATACGAGACCCAGTACTTC. Its protein is CASSHTPGQGYETQYF. The rearrangement links TRBV5-1 to TRBJ2-5, with 9 nucleotides matching TRBD1. The trim removed 4 bases at V and 5 bases at J, leaving 12 bases unmatched. CDR3 length: 16 residues. CDR1 and CDR2 from the germline V gene are SGHRS and YFSETQ.

The J gene is TRBJ2-1, the V gene TRBV7-3; no clear D. The germline V and J ends were trimmed by 6 bases and 1 base, with 13 bases remaining between them. The germline CDR1 and CDR2 sequences are SGHTA and FQGTGA. The CDR3 spans 15 residues. CDR3 nucleotides: TGTGCCAGCAGTCCAACCTTCAGTTCCTACAATGAGCAGTTCTTC. This sequence encodes CASSPTFSSYNEQFF.

The V gene is TRBV30, the J gene TRBJ2-1; D may be TRBD2 (5 bases). Germline values: CDR1 GTSNPN, CDR2 SVGIG (reference sequence). This CDR3 region has 13 residues. Trimming cost V 2 bases and J 9 bases, with 14 bases left between them. Here the CDR3 DNA reads TGTGCCTGGAGTCCACTGAACCTAGCTGAGCAGTTCTTC. Amino acid sequence: CAWSPLNLAEQFF.

This clone was observed a few times. V is TRBV7-8 and J is TRBJ1-1; 8 nucleotides align to TRBD1. V was clipped by 3 bases and J by 2 bases; unmatched bases: 20. CDR3 size: 20 residues. Germline values: CDR1 SGHVS, CDR2 FQNEAQ. CDR3 sequence: CASSFDPRPPAQGGNTEAFF. The CDR3 DNA reads TGTGCCAGCAGCTTCGACCCAAGACCTCCAGCACAGGGGGGCAACACTGAAGCTTTCTTT.

The rearrangement links TRBV4-1 to TRBJ2-1; D is unresolved. Looked up from germline, CDR1 is MGHRA and CDR2 is YSYEKL. The V and J ends lost 0 bases and 4 bases respectively, with 7 bases between them. This CDR3 spans 14 amino acids. CDR3 in amino acids: CASSQDFGYNEQFF. The CDR3 nucleotides are TGCGCCAGCAGCCAAGATTTCGGGTACAATGAGCAGTTCTTC.

V is TRBV7-3 and J is TRBJ1-6; 7 positions match TRBD1. Germline loops: CDR1 SGHTA, CDR2 FQGTGA. Trimming removed 5 bases from V and 5 bases from J; junction bases left unmatched: 9. There are 16 residues in the CDR3. The CDR3 nucleotides read TGTGCCAGCAGCATGATGCCGGGACAGCATAATTCACCCCTCCACTTT. It encodes CASSMMPGQHNSPLHF.

Comment on this clone: Other DNA sequences from this sample encode an identical CDR3 as well. This rearrangement joins TRBV7-2 to TRBJ2-7; 13 bases are shared with TRBD2. The trim removed 2 bases at V and 4 bases at J, leaving 5 bases unmatched. The length of the CDR3 is 16 residues. Per the germline V gene, CDR1 is SGHTA and CDR2 is FQGNSA. The CDR3 loop is CASSLLGLAGAYEQYF. The CDR3 region has the DNA TGTGCCAGCAGCTTACTCGGACTAGCGGGAGCGTACGAGCAGTACTTC.

This clone occurred once. This chain links TRBV2 with TRBJ2-5; 7 bases match TRBD2. V shed 6 bases, J shed 5 bases, and the junction held 9 bases outside the gene matches. CDR3 length equals 14 residues. The V gene's germline CDR1 is SNHLY and CDR2 FYNNEI. In DNA form, the CDR3 reads TGTGCCAGCAGCGAGACTAGCTTCGGGGAGACCCAGTACTTC. This encodes CASSETSFGETQYF.